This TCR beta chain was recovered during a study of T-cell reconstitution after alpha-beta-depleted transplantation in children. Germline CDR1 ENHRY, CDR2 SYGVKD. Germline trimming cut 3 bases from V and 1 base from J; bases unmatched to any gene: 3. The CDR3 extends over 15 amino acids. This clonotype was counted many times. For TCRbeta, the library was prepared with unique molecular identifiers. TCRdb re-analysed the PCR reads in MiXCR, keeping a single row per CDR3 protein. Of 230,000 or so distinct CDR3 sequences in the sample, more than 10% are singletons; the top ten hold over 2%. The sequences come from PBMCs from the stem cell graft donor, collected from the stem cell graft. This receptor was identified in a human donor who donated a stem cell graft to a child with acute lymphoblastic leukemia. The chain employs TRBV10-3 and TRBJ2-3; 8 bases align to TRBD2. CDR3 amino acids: CAISDLREGTDTQYF. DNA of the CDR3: TGTGCCATCAGTGATTTGCGGGAGGGCACAGATACGCAGTATTTT.